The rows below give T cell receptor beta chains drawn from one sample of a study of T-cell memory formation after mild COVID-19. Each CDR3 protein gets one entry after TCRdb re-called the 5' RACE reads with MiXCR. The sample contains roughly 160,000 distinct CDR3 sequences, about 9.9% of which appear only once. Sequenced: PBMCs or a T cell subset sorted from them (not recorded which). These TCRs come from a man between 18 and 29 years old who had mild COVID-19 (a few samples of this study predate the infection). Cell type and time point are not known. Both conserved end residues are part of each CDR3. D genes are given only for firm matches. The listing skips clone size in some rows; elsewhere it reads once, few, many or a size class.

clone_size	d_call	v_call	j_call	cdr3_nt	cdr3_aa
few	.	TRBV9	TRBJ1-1	TGTGCCAGCAGCCCGCAGGGAGGAGGGAGGTGGACTGAAGCTTTCTTT	CASSPQGGGRWTEAFF
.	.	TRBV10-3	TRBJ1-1	TGTGCCATCTCCGAGGGCCCGGGGACTGAAGCTTTCTTT	CAISEGPGTEAFF
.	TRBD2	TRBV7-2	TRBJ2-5	TGTGCCAGCAGTCGTCCGGGGGGGCAAGAGACCCAGTACTTC	CASSRPGGQETQYF
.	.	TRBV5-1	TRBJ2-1	TGCGCCAGCAGCTTGGCCTGGGGGGAATCCTACAATGAGCAGTTCTTC	CASSLAWGESYNEQFF
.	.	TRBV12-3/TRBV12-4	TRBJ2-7	TGTGCCAGCAGTTTCGGACTGGGCGAGCAGTACTTC	CASSFGLGEQYF
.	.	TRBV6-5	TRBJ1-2	TGTGCCAGCAGTTACTCCCTCCCTGCGGGGGCCCATGGCTACACCTTC	CASSYSLPAGAHGYTF
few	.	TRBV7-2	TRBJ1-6	TGTGCCAGCAGCTTAGGTCCAGGTTATAATTCACCCCTCCACTTT	CASSLGPGYNSPLHF
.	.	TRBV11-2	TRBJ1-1	TGTGCCAGCAGCTCCGGACCCACCAACACTGAAGCTTTCTTT	CASSSGPTNTEAFF
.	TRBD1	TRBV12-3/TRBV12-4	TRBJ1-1	TGTGCCAGCAGGACAGGGGTTCGGGACACTGAAGCTTTCTTT	CASRTGVRDTEAFF
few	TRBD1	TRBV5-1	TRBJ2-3	TGCGCCAGCAGCCGTAGGACAGGGGGTTCAGATACGCAGTATTTT	CASSRRTGGSDTQYF
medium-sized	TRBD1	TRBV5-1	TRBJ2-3	TGCGCCAGCACCTACGGAGGGACAGGGCTGGCGGGAGATACGCAGTATTTT	CASTYGGTGLAGDTQYF
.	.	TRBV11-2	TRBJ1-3	TGTGCCAGCAGCTTCATCCCACCGAGCTCTGGAAACACCATATATTTT	CASSFIPPSSGNTIYF
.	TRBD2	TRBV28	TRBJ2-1	TGTGCCAGCGGATCAGCGGGGTCCTACAATGAGCAGTTCTTC	CASGSAGSYNEQFF
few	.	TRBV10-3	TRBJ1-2	TGTGCCATCAGTGAGTCCGGGGGCGCGGGCTATGGCTACACCTTC	CAISESGGAGYGYTF
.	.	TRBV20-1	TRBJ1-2	TGCAGTGCTCAGACAGGCCATTTCTATGGCTACACCTTC	CSAQTGHFYGYTF
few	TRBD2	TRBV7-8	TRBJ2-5	TGTGCCAGCAGCCCGCCCCTGCGGCTAGCGGGGCGAGAGACCCAGTACTTC	CASSPPLRLAGRETQYF
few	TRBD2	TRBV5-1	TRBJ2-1	TGCGCCAGCCGGTGGACTAGCGGCAACAATGAGCAGTTCTTC	CASRWTSGNNEQFF
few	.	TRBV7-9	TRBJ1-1	TGTGCCAGCAGCTTCCATCCTCCCTTGAACACTGAAGCTTTCTTT	CASSFHPPLNTEAFF
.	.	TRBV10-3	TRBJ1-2	TGTGCCATCAGTGAGGAGACAGGTCATGGCTACACCTTC	CAISEETGHGYTF
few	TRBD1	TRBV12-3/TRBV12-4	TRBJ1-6	TGTGCCAGCAGGAACAGGGGGAGGGTTTGGAATTCACCCCTCCACTTT	CASRNRGRVWNSPLHF
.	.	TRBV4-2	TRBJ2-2	TGTGCCAGCAGCCAGGACCCCGGGACTCCGCACCCCCCTGGGGAGCTGTTTTTT	CASSQDPGTPHPPGELFF
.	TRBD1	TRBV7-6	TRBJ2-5	TGTGCCAGCAGCTTAGCGCCACAGGGGGCGGGTGAGACCCAGTACTTC	CASSLAPQGAGETQYF
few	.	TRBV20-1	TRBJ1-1	TGCAGTGCTAGAGGGGAGGGACCGAAGACTGAAGCTTTCTTT	CSARGEGPKTEAFF
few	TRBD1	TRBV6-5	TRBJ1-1	TGTGCCAGCAGTTACTTGATATCAGGGGGCACTGAAGCTTTCTTT	CASSYLISGGTEAFF
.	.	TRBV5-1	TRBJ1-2	TGCGCCAGCAGCTTTATTTCGGCAGGGGCTAACTATGGCTACACCTTC	CASSFISAGANYGYTF
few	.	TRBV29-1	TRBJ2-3	TGCAGCGCGGGGTCGGGACGGAGGTCAGATACGCAGTATTTT	CSAGSGRRSDTQYF
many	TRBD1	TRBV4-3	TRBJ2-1	TGCGCCAGCAGCCAAACTCCGGGACAGGGGGCCGATGAGCAGTTCTTC	CASSQTPGQGADEQFF
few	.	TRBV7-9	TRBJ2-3	TGTGCCAGCAGCTCCAGGGCCTCTAGCACAGATACGCAGTATTTT	CASSSRASSTDTQYF
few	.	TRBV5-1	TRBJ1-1	TGCGCCAGCAGCTTGAGGTGGCCCGGGGCCGACGCTGAAGCTTTCTTT	CASSLRWPGADAEAFF
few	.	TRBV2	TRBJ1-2	TGTGCCAGCAGTGCTCGTCGCTATGGCTACACCTTC	CASSARRYGYTF
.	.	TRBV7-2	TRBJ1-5	TGTGCCAGCAGCTCCGGTGTGGCAATAGGCAATCAGCCCCAGCATTTT	CASSSGVAIGNQPQHF
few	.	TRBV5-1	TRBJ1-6	TGCGCCAGCAGCTTAGAGGGGGAGATTAATTCACCCCTCCACTTT	CASSLEGEINSPLHF
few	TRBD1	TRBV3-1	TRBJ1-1	TGTGCCAGCAGCCCGAGACTCGGGACAGGGACATCGAACACTGAAGCTTTCTTT	CASSPRLGTGTSNTEAFF
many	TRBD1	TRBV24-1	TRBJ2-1	TGTGCCACCAGTGATTTGGACAGGGAGAATGAGCAGTTCTTC	CATSDLDRENEQFF
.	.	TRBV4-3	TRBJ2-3	TGCGCCAGCAGCCAAGATGCAGCTACTAGCACAGATACGCAGTATTTT	CASSQDAATSTDTQYF
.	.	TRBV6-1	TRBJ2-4	TGTGCCAGCAGGAGTGGGGGTGGTGCCATTCAGTACTTC	CASRSGGGAIQYF
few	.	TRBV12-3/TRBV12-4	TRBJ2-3	TGTGCCAGCAGTTTACCAGCGCGCGATACGCAGTATTTT	CASSLPARDTQYF
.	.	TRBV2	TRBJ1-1	TGTGCCAGCAGCTCATATGGCACTGAAGCTTTCTTT	CASSSYGTEAFF
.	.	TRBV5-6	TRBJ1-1	TGTGCCAGCAGCTTGGTTCCCACGGGCACTGAAGCTTTCTTT	CASSLVPTGTEAFF
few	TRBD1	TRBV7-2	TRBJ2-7	TGTGCCAGCAGCGCGCCCCACAGGGGGACCTACGAGCAGTACTTC	CASSAPHRGTYEQYF
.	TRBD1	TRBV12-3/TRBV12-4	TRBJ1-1	TGTGCCACCCGGGGGACAGGGGGCATTGGTGCTTTCTTT	CATRGTGGIGAFF
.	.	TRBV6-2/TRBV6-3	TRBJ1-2	TGTGCCAGCAGTTACGGGCATTTAAACTATGGCTACACCTTC	CASSYGHLNYGYTF
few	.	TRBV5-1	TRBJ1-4	TGCGCCAGCAGCTTGCCGACAGATACAACTAATGAAAAACTGTTTTTT	CASSLPTDTTNEKLFF
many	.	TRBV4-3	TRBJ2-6	TGCGCCAGCAGCCAAGGATTCCCGACGGCTGGGGCCAACGTCCTGACTTTC	CASSQGFPTAGANVLTF
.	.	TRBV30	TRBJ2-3	TGTGCCTGGAGATGGGGCGTGGGCACAGATACGCAGTATTTT	CAWRWGVGTDTQYF
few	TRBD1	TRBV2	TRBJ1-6	TGTGCCAGCAGCCTGGGACAGGTTCCACCCCTCCACTTT	CASSLGQVPPLHF
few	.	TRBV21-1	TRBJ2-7	TGTGCCAGCAGCAAATCTGGCGACAGCCCCTACGAGCAGTACTTC	CASSKSGDSPYEQYF
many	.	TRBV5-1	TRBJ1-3	TGCGCCAGCAGTCCCGATCCTGGAAACACCATATATTTT	CASSPDPGNTIYF
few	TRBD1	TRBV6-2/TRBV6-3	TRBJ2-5	TGTGCCAGCAGTTACAACAGGGGCGGAGAGACCCAGTACTTC	CASSYNRGGETQYF